This T cell receptor (beta chain) stems from a study of beta chain features in type 1 diabetes. The study, taken as a whole, reports: Naive, central memory and regulatory TCRB repertoires appeared more similar among patients than healthy donors. All four CD4+ subsets of Type 1 diabetes patients contained TCRB CDR3s that were moderately but significantly shorter. PCR might preferentially amplify shorter templates, equally in patients and controls.

Only a few counts were recorded for this clone. Its antigen is as yet unknown. The study reverse transcribed the entire isolated RNA, so it sequenced expressed TCRB transcripts. Deep immunoSEQ sequencing covered naive, central memory and regulatory T cell samples. Generated by immunoSEQ multiplex PCR, the TCRdb table keeps only in-frame clones and is missing some. The repertoire has approximately 280,000 clones, approximately 16% of them found once; the top ten carry roughly 0.015%. The CDR3 runs 15 residues. V lost 3 bases to trimming and J lost 1 base; unmatched junction nucleotides: 3. CDR1 is MGHDK, CDR2 SYGVNS, per germline.

This clonotype was sampled from a man between 18 and 29 years old with type 1 diabetes. This chain uses TRBV25-1 with TRBJ1-1, with TRBD1 identical over 9 bases. Sequencing was done on a sample of naive CD4+ T cells from blood. The CDR3 here is CASSDPTGGNTEAFF. DNA of the CDR3: TGTGCCAGCAGTGACCCGACAGGGGGGAACACTGAAGCTTTCTTT.